This T cell receptor beta chain derives from a study of cytomegalovirus exposure and HLA in healthy donors. The study, taken as a whole, reports: For most subjects, TCR beta sequences were reported to predict HLA-A and HLA-B alleles with accuracy. Earlier findings revealed that most TCR beta V segments proved productive either about 90% or about 30% of the time. TCR sequences were mostly rare, though some public TCRs occurred in many donors. The authors later found most CMV-associated TCR beta chains appeared HLA-restricted.

About this clone: What it binds is unknown.

The PCR was carried out with 60 Vbeta primers and 13 Jbeta primers. The data were produced by immunoSEQ multiplex PCR, yet TCRdb's version contains in-frame clones alone and is incomplete. The sample lists about 190,000 clones, roughly 80% seen once, with roughly 1.6% in the top ten. This TCR came from a woman in her late teens or twenties in good health and CMV-seronegative. The sample comprised PBMCs.

CDR3 amino acids: CASSWREGHNEQFF. CDR3 DNA: TGTGCCAGCAGTTGGCGGGAGGGCCACAATGAGCAGTTCTTC. V gene TRBV28 combines with J gene TRBJ2-1, with 9 bases matching TRBD2. The CDR3 has 14 amino acids. Trimming cost V 4 bases and J 5 bases; bases outside gene matches: 3. CDR1 is MDHEN, CDR2 SYDVKM, per germline.